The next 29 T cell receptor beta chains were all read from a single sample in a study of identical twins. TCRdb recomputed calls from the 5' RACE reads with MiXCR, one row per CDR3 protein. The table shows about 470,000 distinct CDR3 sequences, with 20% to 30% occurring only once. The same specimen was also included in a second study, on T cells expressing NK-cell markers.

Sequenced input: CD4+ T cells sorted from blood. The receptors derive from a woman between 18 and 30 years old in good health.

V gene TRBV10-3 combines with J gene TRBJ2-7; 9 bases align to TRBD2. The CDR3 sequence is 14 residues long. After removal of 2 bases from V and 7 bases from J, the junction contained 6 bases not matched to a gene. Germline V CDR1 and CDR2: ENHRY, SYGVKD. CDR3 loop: CAISEVAGEGEQYF. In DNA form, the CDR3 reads TGTGCCATCAGTGAGGTAGCGGGAGAGGGGGAGCAGTACTTC.

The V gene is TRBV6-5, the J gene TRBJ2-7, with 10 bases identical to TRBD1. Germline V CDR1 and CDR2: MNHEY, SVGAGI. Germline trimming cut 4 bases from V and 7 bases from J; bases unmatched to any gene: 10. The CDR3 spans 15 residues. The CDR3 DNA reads TGTGCCAGCAGTTCGAACTGGGACAGGGGAAAGGAGCAGTACTTC. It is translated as CASSSNWDRGKEQYF.

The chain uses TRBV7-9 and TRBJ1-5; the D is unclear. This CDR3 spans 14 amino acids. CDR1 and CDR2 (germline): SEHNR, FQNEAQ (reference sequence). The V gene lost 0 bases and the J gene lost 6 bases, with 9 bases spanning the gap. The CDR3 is CASSLASSSQPQHF. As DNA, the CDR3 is TGTGCCAGCAGCTTAGCGTCGTCCAGTCAGCCCCAGCATTTT.

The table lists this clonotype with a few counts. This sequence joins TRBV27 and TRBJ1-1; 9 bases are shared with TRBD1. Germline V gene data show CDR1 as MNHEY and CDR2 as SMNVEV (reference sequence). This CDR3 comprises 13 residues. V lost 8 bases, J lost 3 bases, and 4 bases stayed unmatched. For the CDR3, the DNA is TGTGCCAGCGGACAGGGGATGGACACTGAAGCTTTCTTT. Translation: CASGQGMDTEAFF.

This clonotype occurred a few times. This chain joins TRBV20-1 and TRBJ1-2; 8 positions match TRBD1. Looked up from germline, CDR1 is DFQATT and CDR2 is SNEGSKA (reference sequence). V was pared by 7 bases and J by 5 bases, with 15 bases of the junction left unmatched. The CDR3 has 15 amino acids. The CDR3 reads CSVILTGQGDYGYTF. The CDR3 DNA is TGCAGTGTCATCCTTACAGGACAGGGTGATTATGGCTACACCTTC.

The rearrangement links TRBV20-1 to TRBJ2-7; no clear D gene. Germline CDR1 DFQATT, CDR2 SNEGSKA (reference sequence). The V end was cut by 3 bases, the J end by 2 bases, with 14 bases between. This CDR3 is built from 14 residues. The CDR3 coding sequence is TGCAGTGCTAGTCTACGGGCGGCTACCTACGAGCAGTACTTC. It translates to CSASLRAATYEQYF.

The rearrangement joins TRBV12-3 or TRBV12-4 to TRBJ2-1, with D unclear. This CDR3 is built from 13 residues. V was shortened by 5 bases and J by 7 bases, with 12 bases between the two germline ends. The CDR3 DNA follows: TGTGCCAGCAGTCGTTCTGGGGTGAATGAGCAGTTCTTC. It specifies CASSRSGVNEQFF.

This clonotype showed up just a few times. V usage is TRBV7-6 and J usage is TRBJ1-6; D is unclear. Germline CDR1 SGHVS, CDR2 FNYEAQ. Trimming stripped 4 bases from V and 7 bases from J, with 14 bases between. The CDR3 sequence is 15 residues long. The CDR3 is CASSWTDSGNSPLHF. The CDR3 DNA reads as TGTGCCAGCAGCTGGACTGACTCTGGAAATTCACCCCTCCACTTT.

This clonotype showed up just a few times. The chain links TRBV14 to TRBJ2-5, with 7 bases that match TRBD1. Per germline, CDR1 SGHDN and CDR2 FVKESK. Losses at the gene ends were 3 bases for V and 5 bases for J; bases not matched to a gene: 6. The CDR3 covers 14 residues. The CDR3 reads CASSHLDRAETQYF. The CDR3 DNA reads TGTGCCAGCAGCCACCTCGACAGGGCTGAGACCCAGTACTTC.

The CDR3 DNA reads as TGCGCCAGCAGTCGAGTCGCCCGGGTGCCCTACAATGAGCAGTTCTTC. Its translation is CASSRVARVPYNEQFF. The V gene is TRBV10-1, the J gene TRBJ2-1, with D uncertain. The germline CDR1 and CDR2 sequences are WNHNN and SYGVQD (reference sequence). This CDR3 comprises 16 residues. The ends were cut back, 5 bases at V and 2 bases at J, with 16 bases in the middle.

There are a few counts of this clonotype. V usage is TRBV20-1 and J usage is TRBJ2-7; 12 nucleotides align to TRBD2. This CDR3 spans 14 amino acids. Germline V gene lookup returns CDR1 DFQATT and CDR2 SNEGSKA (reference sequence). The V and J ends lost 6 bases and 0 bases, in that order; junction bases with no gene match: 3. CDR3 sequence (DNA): TGCAGTGCAAGGACTAGCGGGACCTCCTACGAGCAGTACTTC. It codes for CSARTSGTSYEQYF.

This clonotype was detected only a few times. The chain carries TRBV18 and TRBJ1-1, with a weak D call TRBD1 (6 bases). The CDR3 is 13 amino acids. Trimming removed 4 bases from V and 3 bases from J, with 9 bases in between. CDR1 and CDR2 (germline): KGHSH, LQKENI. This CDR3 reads CASSRGADTEAFF. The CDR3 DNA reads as TGTGCCAGCTCACGGGGGGCTGACACTGAAGCTTTCTTT.

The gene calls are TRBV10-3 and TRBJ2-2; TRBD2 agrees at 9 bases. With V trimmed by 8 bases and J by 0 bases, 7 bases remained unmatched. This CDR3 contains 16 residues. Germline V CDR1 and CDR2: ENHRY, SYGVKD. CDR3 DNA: TGTGCCATCTCGTTATTAGCGGGGGCGAACACCGGGGAGCTGTTTTTT. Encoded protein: CAISLLAGANTGELFF.

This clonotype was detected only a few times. The CDR3 is CASSSMAGTGNTGELFF. The CDR3, as DNA: TGCGCCAGCAGCTCGATGGCCGGGACGGGGAACACCGGGGAGCTGTTTTTT. J is TRBJ2-2 and V is TRBV5-1, with D tentatively TRBD1 or TRBD2 (5 bases each). The germline V gene has CDR1 SGHRS and CDR2 YFSETQ. CDR3 length equals 17 residues. V was pared by 3 bases and J by 1 base, with 16 bases between. The variable domain in full, completed from reference TRBV5-1 and TRBJ2-2, reads KAGVTQTPRYLIKTRGQQVTLSCSPISGHRSVSWYQQTPGQGLQFLFEYFSETQRNKGNFPGRFSGRQFSNSRSEMNVSTLELGDSALYLCASSSMAGTGNTGELFFGEGSRLTVL.

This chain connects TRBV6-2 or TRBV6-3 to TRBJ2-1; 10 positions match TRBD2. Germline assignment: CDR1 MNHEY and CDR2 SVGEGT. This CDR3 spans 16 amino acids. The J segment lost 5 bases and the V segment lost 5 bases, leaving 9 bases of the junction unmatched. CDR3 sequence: CASSLAGVYSHNEQFF. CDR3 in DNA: TGTGCCAGCAGTCTAGCGGGAGTTTATTCTCACAATGAGCAGTTCTTC.

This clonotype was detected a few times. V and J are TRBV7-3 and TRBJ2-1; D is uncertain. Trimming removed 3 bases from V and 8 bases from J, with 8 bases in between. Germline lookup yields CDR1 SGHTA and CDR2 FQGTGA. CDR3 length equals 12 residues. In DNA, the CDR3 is TGTGCCAGCAGCTTCGACTTGCATGAGCAGTTCTTC. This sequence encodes CASSFDLHEQFF.

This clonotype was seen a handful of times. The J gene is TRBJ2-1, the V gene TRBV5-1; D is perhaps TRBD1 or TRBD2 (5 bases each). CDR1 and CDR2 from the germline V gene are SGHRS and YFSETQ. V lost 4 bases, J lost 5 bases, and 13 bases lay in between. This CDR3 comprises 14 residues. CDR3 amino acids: CASSQGWGDNEQFF. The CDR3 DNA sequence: TGCGCCAGCAGCCAGGGCTGGGGAGACAATGAGCAGTTCTTC.

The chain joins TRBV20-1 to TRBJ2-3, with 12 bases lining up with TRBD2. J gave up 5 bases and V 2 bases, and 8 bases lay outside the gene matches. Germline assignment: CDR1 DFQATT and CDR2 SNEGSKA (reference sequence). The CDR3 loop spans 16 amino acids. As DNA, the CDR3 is TGCAGTGCTAGAAAACCTAGCGGGGGGGGAAAAGATACGCAGTATTTT. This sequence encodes CSARKPSGGGKDTQYF.

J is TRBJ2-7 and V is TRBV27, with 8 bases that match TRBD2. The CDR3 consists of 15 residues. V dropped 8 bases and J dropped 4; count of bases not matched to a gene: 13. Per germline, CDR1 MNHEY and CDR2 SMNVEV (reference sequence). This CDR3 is CASPLLGGGPYEQYF. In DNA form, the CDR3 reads TGTGCCAGCCCCCTGCTTGGCGGGGGGCCTTACGAGCAGTACTTC.

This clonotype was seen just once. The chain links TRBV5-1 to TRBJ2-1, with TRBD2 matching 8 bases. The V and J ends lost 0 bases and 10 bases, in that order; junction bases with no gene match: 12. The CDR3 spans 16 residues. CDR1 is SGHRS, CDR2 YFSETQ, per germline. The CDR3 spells CASSLGVGAGVGEQFF. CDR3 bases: TGCGCCAGCAGCTTGGGGGTAGGAGCGGGAGTTGGCGAGCAGTTCTTC.

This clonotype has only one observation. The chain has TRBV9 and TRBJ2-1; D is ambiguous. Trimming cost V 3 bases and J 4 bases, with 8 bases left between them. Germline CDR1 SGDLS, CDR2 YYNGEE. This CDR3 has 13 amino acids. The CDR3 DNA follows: TGTGCCAGCAGCGCCCTTCAGTACAATGAGCAGTTCTTC. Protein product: CASSALQYNEQFF.

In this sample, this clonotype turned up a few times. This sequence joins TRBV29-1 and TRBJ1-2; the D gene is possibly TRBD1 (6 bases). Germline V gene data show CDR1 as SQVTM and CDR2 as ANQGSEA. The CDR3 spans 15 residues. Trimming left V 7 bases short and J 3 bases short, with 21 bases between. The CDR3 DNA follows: TGCAGCGACGACCTGTTCGGACAGCCGGACTATGGCTACACCTTC. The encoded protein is CSDDLFGQPDYGYTF.

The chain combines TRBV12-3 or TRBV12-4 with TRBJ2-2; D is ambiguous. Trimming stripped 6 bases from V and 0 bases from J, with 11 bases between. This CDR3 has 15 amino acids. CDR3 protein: CASRSQVSNTGELFF. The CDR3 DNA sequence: TGTGCCAGCAGGTCCCAGGTCTCGAACACCGGGGAGCTGTTTTTT.

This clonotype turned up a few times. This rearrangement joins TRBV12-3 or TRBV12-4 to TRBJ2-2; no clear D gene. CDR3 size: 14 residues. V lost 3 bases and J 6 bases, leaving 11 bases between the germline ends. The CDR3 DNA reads TGTGCCAGCAGTTTTAGGCTACCCCCCGGGGAGCTGTTTTTT. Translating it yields CASSFRLPPGELFF.

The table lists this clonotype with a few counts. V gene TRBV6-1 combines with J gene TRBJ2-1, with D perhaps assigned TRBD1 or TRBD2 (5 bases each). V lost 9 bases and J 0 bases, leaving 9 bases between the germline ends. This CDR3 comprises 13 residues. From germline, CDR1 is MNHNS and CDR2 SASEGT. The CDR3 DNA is TGTGCCAGTGACGGGACCTCCTACAATGAGCAGTTCTTC. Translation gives CASDGTSYNEQFF.

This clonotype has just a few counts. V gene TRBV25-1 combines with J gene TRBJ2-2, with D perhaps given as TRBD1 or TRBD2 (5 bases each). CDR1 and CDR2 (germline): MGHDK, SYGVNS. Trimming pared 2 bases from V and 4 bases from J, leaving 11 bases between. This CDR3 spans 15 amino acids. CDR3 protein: CASSEMGVSTGELFF. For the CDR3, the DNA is TGTGCCAGCAGTGAAATGGGGGTTAGCACCGGGGAGCTGTTTTTT.

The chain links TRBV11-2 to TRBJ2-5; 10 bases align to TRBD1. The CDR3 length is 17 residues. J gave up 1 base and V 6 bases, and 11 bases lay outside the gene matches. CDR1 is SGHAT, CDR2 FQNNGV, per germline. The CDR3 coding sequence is TGTGCCAGCAGACGAGGCCGAGGGACAGGGGCCCAAGAGACCCAGTACTTC. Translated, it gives CASRRGRGTGAQETQYF.

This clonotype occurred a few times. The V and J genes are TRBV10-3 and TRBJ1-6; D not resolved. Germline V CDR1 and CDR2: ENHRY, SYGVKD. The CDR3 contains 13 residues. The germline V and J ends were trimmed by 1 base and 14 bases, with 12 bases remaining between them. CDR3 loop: CAISELAWEALHF. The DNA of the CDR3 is TGTGCCATCAGTGAGTTAGCCTGGGAGGCCCTCCACTTT.

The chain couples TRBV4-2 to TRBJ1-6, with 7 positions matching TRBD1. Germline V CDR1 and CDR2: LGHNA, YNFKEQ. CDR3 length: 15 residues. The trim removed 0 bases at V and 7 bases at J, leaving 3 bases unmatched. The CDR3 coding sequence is TGTGCCAGCAGCCAAGATCTACAGGGGAATTCACCCCTCCACTTT. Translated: CASSQDLQGNSPLHF.